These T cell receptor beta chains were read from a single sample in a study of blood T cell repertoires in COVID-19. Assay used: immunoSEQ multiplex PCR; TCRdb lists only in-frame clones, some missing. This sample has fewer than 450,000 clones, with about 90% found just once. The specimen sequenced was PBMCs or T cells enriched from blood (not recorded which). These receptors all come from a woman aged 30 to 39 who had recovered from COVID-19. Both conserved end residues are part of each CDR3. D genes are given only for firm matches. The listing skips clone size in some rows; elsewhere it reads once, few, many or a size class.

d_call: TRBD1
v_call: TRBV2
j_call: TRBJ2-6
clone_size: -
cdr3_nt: TGTGCCAGCAGTGAGGGACAGGGAGGAAGGGCCAACGTCCTGACTTTC
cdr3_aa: CASSEGQGGRANVLTF

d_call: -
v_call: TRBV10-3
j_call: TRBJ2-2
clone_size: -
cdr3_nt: TGTGCCATCAGGCAGGGGAACACCGGGGAGCTGTTTTTT
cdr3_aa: CAIRQGNTGELFF

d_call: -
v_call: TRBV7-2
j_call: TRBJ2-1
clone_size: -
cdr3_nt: TGTGCCAGCAGCTTAGTGGCAGCCGAGGATGAGCAGTTCTTC
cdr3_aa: CASSLVAAEDEQFF

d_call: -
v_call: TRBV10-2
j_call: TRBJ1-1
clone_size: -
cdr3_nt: TGCGCCAGCTCGGACAGTCTGAACACTGAAGCTTTCTTT
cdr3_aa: CASSDSLNTEAFF

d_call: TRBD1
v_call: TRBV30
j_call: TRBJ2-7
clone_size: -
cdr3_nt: TGTGCCTGGAGCGGCAGGGGGTTCCGCGAGCAGTACTTC
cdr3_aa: CAWSGRGFREQYF

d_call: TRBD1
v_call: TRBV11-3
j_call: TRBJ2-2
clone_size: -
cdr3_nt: TGTGCCAGCAGTAACAGGGGCCGGGCGAACACCGGGGAGCTGTTTTTT
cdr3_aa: CASSNRGRANTGELFF

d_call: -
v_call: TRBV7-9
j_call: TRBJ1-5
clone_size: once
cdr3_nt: TGTGCCACCTCGAGCGGCAATCAGCCCCAGCATTTT
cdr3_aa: CATSSGNQPQHF

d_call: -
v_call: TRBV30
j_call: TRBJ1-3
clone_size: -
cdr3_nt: TGTGCCTGGAGTGTAACCCCAGGGTATTCTGGAAACACCATATATTTT
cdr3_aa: CAWSVTPGYSGNTIYF

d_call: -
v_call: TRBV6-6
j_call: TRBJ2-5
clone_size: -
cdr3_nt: TGTGCCAGCAGTCAGAACGTGCCTCTGAGCGACCGAGCCACCCAGTACTTC
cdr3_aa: CASSQNVPLSDRATQYF

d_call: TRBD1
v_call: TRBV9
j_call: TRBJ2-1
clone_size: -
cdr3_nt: TGTGCCAGCAGCGGAGGACAGGGGTCCTACAATGAGCAGTTCTTC
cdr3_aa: CASSGGQGSYNEQFF

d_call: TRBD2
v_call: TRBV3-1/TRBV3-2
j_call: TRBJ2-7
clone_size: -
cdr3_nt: TGTGCCAGCAGCCAAGATCTGAGACTAGCGGGGGGGGTCTACGAGCAGTACTTC
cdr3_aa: CASSQDLRLAGGVYEQYF

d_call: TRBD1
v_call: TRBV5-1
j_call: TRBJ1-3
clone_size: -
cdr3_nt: TGCGCCAGCAGCTTGGGCCTGGACAGGGGGCAGCCTGGAAACACCATATATTTT
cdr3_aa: CASSLGLDRGQPGNTIYF

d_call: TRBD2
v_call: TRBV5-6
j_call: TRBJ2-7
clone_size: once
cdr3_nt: TGTGCCAGCAGCTTTCTCGGGGAGGGTAAGACCTACGAGCAGTACTTC
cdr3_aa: CASSFLGEGKTYEQYF

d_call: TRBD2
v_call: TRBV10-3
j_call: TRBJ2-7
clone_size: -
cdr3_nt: TGTGCCATCAGTGGGCCGGGACTAGCGGGGGCCCAACAGTACTTC
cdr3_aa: CAISGPGLAGAQQYF

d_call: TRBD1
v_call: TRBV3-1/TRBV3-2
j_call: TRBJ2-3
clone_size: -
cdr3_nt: TGTGCCAGCAGCCGACCGGTAACCGGGACAGATAGGCAGTATTTT
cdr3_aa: CASSRPVTGTDRQYF

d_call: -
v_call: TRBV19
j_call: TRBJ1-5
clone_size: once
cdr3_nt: TGTGCCAGTAGTAGTATAGGGGATAGCAATCAGCCCCAGCATTTT
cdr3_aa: CASSSIGDSNQPQHF

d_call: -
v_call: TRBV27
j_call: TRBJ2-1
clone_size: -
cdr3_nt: TGTGCCAGCAGTGACAGGTATGAGCAGTTCTTC
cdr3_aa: CASSDRYEQFF

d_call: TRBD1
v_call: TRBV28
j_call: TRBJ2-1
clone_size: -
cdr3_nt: TGTGCCAGCAGTTTCGCAGGGGGCGATGAGCAGTTCTTC
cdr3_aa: CASSFAGGDEQFF

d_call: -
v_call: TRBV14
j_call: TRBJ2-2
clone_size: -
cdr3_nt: TGTGCCAGCAGCCAAATCCGACTGAGGGACACCGGGGAGCTGTTTTTT
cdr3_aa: CASSQIRLRDTGELFF

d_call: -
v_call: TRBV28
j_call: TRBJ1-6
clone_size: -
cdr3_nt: TGTGCCAGCAGTTTATGGCGGCAGCACTCTAATTCACCCCTCCACTTT
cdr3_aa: CASSLWRQHSNSPLHF

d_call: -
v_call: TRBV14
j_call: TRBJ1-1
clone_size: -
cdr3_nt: TGTGCCAGCAGCCAAGAAGGGCGGTCGATAAGGAGGACTGAAGCTTTCTTT
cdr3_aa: CASSQEGRSIRRTEAFF

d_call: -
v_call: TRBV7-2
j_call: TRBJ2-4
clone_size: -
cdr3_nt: TGTGCCAGCAGCTTAGGACGCAGGCAATTAGCCAAAAACATTCAGTACTTC
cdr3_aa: CASSLGRRQLAKNIQYF

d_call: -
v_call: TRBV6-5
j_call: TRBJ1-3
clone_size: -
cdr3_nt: TGTGCCAGCAGCCCACTGGGGCCTGGAAACACCATATATTTT
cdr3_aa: CASSPLGPGNTIYF

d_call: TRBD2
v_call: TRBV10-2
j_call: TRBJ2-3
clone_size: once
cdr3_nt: TGCGCCAGCAGTGCCAGGGAGCTAGCGGGGGGTCGCACAGATACGCAGTATTTT
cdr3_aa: CASSARELAGGRTDTQYF

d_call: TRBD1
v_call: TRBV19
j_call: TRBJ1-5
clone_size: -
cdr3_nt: TGTGCCAGTAGTATGGACAGGGTGTATAGCAATCAGCCCCAGCATTTT
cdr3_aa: CASSMDRVYSNQPQHF

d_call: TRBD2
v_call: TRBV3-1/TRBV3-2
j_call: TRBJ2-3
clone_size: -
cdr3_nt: TGTGCCAGCAGAAAAGAAAGCGGGGGGCCGTTGGATACGCAGTATTTT
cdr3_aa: CASRKESGGPLDTQYF

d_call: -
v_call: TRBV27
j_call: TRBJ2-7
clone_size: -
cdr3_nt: TGTGCCAGCAGTCTCACCGGGACTCTTTCCTACGAGCAGTACTTC
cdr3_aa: CASSLTGTLSYEQYF

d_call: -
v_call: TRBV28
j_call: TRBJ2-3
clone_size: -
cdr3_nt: TGTGCCAGCAGTTTCCAGCGGTGGTTAGGTACGCAGTATTTT
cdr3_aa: CASSFQRWLGTQYF

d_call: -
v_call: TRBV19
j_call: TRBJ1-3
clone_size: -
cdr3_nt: TGTGCCAGTAGTATCCTTACCAGGGTCTCTGGAAACACCATATATTTT
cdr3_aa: CASSILTRVSGNTIYF

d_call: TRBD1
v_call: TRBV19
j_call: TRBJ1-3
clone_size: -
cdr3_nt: TGTGCCAGTAGACCGGGACAGGGAGGAAACACCATATATTTT
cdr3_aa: CASRPGQGGNTIYF

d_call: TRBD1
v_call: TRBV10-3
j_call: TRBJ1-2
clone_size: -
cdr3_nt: TGTGCCGTAACGCCGGGACAGGGGATCTCAGGCTACACCTTC
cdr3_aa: CAVTPGQGISGYTF

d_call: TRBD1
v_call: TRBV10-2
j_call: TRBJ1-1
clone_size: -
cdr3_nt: TGCGCCAGCAGTGAGTTCTCAAATTCTAAGACAGGGGAAACTGAAGCTTTCTTT
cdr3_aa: CASSEFSNSKTGETEAFF

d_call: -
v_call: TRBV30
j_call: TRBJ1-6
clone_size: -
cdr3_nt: TGTGCCTGGAATCCCCGTAATTCACCCCTCCACTTT
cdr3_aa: CAWNPRNSPLHF

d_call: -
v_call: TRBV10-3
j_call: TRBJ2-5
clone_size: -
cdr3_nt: TGTGCCATCAGCCCGGGACTGCAAGAGACCCAGTACTTC
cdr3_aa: CAISPGLQETQYF

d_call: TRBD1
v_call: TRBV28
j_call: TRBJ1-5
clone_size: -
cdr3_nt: TGTGCCAGCAGTTCCCCCAGTGCACCGGGACAGGGCTGGGGAAGCAATCAGCCCCAGCATTTT
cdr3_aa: CASSSPSAPGQGWGSNQPQHF

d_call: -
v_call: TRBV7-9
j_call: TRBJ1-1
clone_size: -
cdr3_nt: TGTGCCAGCAGCCCCGGGGGGGCTGGGACTGAAGCTTTCTTT
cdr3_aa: CASSPGGAGTEAFF

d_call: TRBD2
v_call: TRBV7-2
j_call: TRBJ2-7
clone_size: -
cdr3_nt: TGTGCCAGCAGCCTGGGGACTAGTTACTACGAGCAGTACTTC
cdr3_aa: CASSLGTSYYEQYF

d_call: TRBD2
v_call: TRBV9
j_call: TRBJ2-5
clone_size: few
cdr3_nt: TGTGCCAGCAGCGCGGCGGGGGAGTACCAAGAGACCCAGTACTTC
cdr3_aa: CASSAAGEYQETQYF

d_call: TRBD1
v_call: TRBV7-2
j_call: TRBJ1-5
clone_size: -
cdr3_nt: TGTGCCAGCAGCAGGGACAGGGGGTACAATCAGCCCCAGCATTTT
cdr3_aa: CASSRDRGYNQPQHF

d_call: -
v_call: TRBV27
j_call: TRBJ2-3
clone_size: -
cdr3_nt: TGTGCCAGCAGTTGGGGGCCCGACGCCCTTTTTAGTACGCAGTATTTT
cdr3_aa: CASSWGPDALFSTQYF

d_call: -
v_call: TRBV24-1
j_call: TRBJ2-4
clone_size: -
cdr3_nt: TGTGCCACCAGTGATCCAGGGTTGGTTCAGTACTTC
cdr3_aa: CATSDPGLVQYF

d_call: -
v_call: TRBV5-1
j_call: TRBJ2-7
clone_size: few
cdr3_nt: TGCGCCAGCAGCTTCGGGAGCTCCTACGAGCAGTACTTC
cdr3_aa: CASSFGSSYEQYF

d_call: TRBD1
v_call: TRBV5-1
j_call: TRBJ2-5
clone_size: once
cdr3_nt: TGCGCCAGCAGCTTGGGGGGACAGACTCAAGAGACCCAGTACTTC
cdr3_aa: CASSLGGQTQETQYF

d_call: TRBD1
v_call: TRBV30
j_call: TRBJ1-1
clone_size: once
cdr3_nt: TGTGCCTGCAACAGGGGCAGGGGCACTGAAGCTTTCTTT
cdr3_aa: CACNRGRGTEAFF

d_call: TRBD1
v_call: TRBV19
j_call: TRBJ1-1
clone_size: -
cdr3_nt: TGTGCCAGTAGAGACAGGGAGAGGAACACTGAAGCTTTCTTT
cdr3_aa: CASRDRERNTEAFF

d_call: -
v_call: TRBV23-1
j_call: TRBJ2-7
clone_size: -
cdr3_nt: TGCGCTCGATCAGGAGGACTCCCTAACTACGAGCAGTACTTC
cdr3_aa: CARSGGLPNYEQYF

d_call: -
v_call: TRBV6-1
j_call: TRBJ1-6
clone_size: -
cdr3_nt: TGTGCCAGCAGTGAAGCGGGAGGAGGGAGCTCCTATAATTCACCCCTCCACTTT
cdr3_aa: CASSEAGGGSSYNSPLHF

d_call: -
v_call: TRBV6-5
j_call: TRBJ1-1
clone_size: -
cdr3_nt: TGTGCCAGCAAAAGGACAGTGAACACTGAAGCTTTCTTT
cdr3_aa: CASKRTVNTEAFF

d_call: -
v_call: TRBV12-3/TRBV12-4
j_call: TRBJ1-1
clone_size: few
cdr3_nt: TGTGCCAGCAGTTTAGGTATGAACACTGAAGCTTTCTTT
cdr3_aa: CASSLGMNTEAFF

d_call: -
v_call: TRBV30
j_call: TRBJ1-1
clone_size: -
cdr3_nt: TGTGCCTGGAAGAGCCACGAAGCTTTCTTT
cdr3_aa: CAWKSHEAFF

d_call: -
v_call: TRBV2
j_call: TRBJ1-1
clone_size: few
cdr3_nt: TGTGCCAGCAGTCACACTTGGGGGGACACTGAAGCTTTCTTT
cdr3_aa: CASSHTWGDTEAFF

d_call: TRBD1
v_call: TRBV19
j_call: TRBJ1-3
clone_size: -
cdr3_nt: TGTGCCAGTTCGGACAGGGGGCGGCGGAGTTCTGGAAACACCATATATTTT
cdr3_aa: CASSDRGRRSSGNTIYF

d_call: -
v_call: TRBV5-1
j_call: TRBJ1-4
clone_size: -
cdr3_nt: TGCGCCAGCAGCTTGTCTGGCCGGGAAGAGGGATTTTTT
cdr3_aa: CASSLSGREEGFF

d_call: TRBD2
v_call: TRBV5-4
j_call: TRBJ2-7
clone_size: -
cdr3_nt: TGTGCCAGCAGCTTGCACCAAGCGGGGGGGCCCAGCGAGCAGTACTTC
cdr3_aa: CASSLHQAGGPSEQYF

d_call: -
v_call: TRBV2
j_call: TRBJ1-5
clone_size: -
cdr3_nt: TGTGCCAGCCGGGGGACTGGGGGGGGCAATCAGCCCCAGCATTTT
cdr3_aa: CASRGTGGGNQPQHF